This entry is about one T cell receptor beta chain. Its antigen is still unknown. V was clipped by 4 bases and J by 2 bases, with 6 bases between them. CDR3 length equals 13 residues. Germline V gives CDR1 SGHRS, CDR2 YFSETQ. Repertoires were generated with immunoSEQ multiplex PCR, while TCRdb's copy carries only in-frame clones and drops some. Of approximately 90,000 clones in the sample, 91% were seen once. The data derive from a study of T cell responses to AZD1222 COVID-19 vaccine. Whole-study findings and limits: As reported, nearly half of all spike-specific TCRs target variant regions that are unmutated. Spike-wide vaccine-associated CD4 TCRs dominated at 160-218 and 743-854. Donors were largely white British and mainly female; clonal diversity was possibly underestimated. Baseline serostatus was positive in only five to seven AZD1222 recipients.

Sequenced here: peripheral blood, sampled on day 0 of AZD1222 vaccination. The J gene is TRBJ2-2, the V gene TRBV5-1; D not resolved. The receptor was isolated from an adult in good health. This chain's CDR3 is CASSADNTGELFF. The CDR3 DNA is TGCGCCAGCAGCGCGGACAACACCGGGGAGCTGTTTTTT.